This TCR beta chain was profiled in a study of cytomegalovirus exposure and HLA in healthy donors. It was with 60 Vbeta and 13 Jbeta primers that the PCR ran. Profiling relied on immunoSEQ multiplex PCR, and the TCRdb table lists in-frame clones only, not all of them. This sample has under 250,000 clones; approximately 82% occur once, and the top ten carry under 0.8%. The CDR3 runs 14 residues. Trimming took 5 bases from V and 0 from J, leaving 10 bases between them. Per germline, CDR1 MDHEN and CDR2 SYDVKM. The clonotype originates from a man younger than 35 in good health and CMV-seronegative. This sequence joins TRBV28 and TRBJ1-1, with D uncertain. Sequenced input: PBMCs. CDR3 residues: CASSVTRMNTEAFF. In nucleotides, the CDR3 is TGTGCCAGCAGTGTGACAAGAATGAACACTGAAGCTTTCTTT.